Below are 32 T cell receptor beta chains sequenced from a single sample in a study of graft-versus-host responses after intestinal transplantation. Generated by immunoSEQ multiplex PCR, the TCRdb table keeps only in-frame clones and is missing some. The table shows more than 10,000 clones, with approximately 94% occurring only once. Sequenced material: PBMCs, taken 950 to 1,300 days after intestinal transplantation. The source is a human patient who received an intestinal transplant, so some T cells may come from the graft donor.

V is TRBV11-2 and J is TRBJ2-7, with 7 bases aligning to TRBD1. Germline V gives CDR1 SGHAT, CDR2 FQNNGV. The CDR3 is 16 amino acids. V shed 1 base and J 0 bases; nucleotides not matched to a gene: 6. CDR3 loop: CASSLGTGIYSYEQYF. The CDR3 DNA follows: TGTGCCAGCAGCTTAGGGACAGGAATTTACTCCTACGAGCAGTACTTC.

The gene calls are TRBV6-6 and TRBJ2-5; 12 nucleotides match TRBD1. V dropped 8 bases and J dropped 5; count of bases not matched to a gene: 3. This CDR3 is built from 13 residues. CDR1 MNHNY and CDR2 SVGAGI come from the germline V gene (reference sequence). As DNA, the CDR3 is TGTGCCAGCCGGGACAGGGGGCCGGAGACCCAGTACTTC. This codes for CASRDRGPETQYF.

The genes are TRBV2 and TRBJ2-7; no clear D gene. This CDR3 region has 10 residues. The germline V and J ends were trimmed by 6 bases and 3 bases, with 3 bases remaining between them. From germline, CDR1 is SNHLY and CDR2 FYNNEI. The CDR3 DNA reads TGTGCCAGCAGGGACTACGAGCAGTACTTC. This gives the protein CASRDYEQYF.

The J gene is TRBJ1-3, the V gene TRBV27; D is uncertain. Trimming left V 0 bases short and J 4 bases short, with 4 bases between. The V gene's germline CDR1 is MNHEY and CDR2 SMNVEV (reference sequence). CDR3 size: 13 residues. The DNA of the CDR3 is TGTGCCAGCAGTTTATCACCAGGAAACACCATATATTTT. It is translated as CASSLSPGNTIYF.

The V call is TRBV7-3, the J call TRBJ1-3; 7 bases map to TRBD1. CDR3 length: 14 residues. Unmatched junction bases numbered 6, after V lost 4 bases and J lost 6 bases. Germline V gives CDR1 SGHTA, CDR2 FQGTGA. This CDR3 is CASSSRQGKNTIYF. Here the CDR3 DNA reads TGTGCCAGCAGCTCCCGACAGGGCAAAAACACCATATATTTT.

This clone has more than one count but fewer than ten. The chain is built from TRBV29-1 and TRBJ2-3, with D perhaps TRBD2 (7 bases). The CDR3 has 14 residues. V was cut by 7 bases and J by 1 base, with 15 bases left in between. Germline V lookup: CDR1 SQVTM, CDR2 ANQGSEA. Here the CDR3 reads CSAEGGAGTDTQYF. DNA for the CDR3: TGCAGCGCCGAAGGGGGGGCCGGCACAGATACGCAGTATTTT.

This clone appeared once. V is TRBV12-5 and J is TRBJ1-5, with D possibly matching TRBD1 (6 bases). V was shortened by 6 bases and J by 5 bases, with 14 bases between the two germline ends. Germline V lookup: CDR1 LGHNT, CDR2 FRNRAP. The CDR3 runs to 14 residues. The CDR3 spells CASGPQGRYQPQHF. CDR3 in DNA: TGTGCTAGTGGACCGCAGGGGAGGTATCAGCCCCAGCATTTT.

The CDR3 nucleotides are TGTGCCAGCAGCTTATCAGCAGGCTACGGTGGCTACACCTTC. It specifies CASSLSAGYGGYTF. The chain is built from TRBV7-3 and TRBJ1-2; D is undetermined. V was clipped by 2 bases and J by 7 bases, with 14 bases between them. The CDR3 has 14 amino acids. The germline V gene has CDR1 SGHTA and CDR2 FQGTGA.

This clone occurred a few times. J is TRBJ1-5 and V is TRBV2; D may be TRBD1 (5 bases). The CDR3 is 16 residues long. V was clipped by 6 bases and J by 4 bases, with 19 bases between them. Germline V gives CDR1 SNHLY, CDR2 FYNNEI. CDR3 DNA: TGTGCCAGCAGGGCCGGCCAGAGACAGCTTAATCAGCCCCAGCATTTT. It specifies CASRAGQRQLNQPQHF.

The genes are TRBV6-6 and TRBJ2-6; D gene unclear. The CDR3 consists of 13 residues. Germline V gives CDR1 MNHNY, CDR2 SVGAGI (reference sequence). V lost 5 bases and J lost 2, with 4 bases in between. CDR3 nucleotide sequence: TGTGCCAGCAGTCCTCCTGGGGCCAACGTCCTGACTTTC. Translating it yields CASSPPGANVLTF.

The chain recombines TRBV5-1 with TRBJ1-4; D might be TRBD1 (6 bases). Trimming removed 3 bases at V and 5 bases at J, with 14 bases between. Germline loops: CDR1 SGHRS, CDR2 YFSETQ. This CDR3 has 15 amino acids. CDR3: CASSSTGAQNEKLFF. In nucleotides, the CDR3 is TGCGCCAGCAGCTCGACGGGGGCTCAAAATGAAAAACTGTTTTTT.

The V and J genes are TRBV10-3 and TRBJ2-3; D not certain. Germline-derived CDR1 and CDR2 are ENHRY and SYGVKD. Deletions cut 10 bases from V and 4 bases from J, with 15 bases between. CDR3 size: 13 residues. CDR3 sequence reads: CATVGSFADTQYF. CDR3 nucleotide sequence: TGTGCCACCGTGGGATCGTTTGCAGATACGCAGTATTTT.

V usage is TRBV29-1 and J usage is TRBJ2-5, with D possibly called TRBD1 or TRBD2 (6 bases each). With 3 bases removed from V and 3 bases from J, the gap between germline ends came to 8 bases. CDR1 and CDR2 (germline): SQVTM, ANQGSEA. The CDR3 covers 12 residues. CDR3 sequence (DNA): TGCAGCGTTGAGGAGGGGGAAGAGACCCAGTACTTC. As protein: CSVEEGEETQYF.

The CDR3 spells CASSLDHNTDTQYF. The CDR3 DNA reads TGTGCCAGCAGCTTAGATCATAACACAGATACGCAGTATTTT. The chain combines TRBV11-2 with TRBJ2-3; no clear D. The germline V gene encodes CDR1 SGHAT and CDR2 FQNNGV. V shed 0 bases and J shed 2 bases, with 6 bases lying between them. This CDR3 has 14 residues.

The V gene is TRBV5-1, the J gene TRBJ2-7, with 8 bases that match TRBD1. The CDR3 runs 14 residues. V lost 2 bases and J lost 5; bases outside the gene matches: 6. CDR1 and CDR2 from the germline V gene are SGHRS and YFSETQ. The CDR3 DNA reads TGCGCCAGCAGCTTCTACTCGGGACAGGACGAGCAGTACTTC. Translation gives CASSFYSGQDEQYF.

The chain employs TRBV7-6 and TRBJ1-1, with D tentatively TRBD1 (5 bases). The germline V gene encodes CDR1 SGHVS and CDR2 FNYEAQ. Trimming took 3 bases from V and 0 from J, leaving 11 bases between them. CDR3 length: 15 amino acids. The CDR3 protein is CASSFRGGMNTEAFF. The CDR3 DNA sequence: TGTGCCAGCAGCTTTCGGGGGGGGATGAACACTGAAGCTTTCTTT.

The CDR3 region is CASSRGGSLNTEAFF. The CDR3 DNA reads as TGTGCCAGCAGCCGAGGGGGGTCCCTGAACACTGAAGCTTTCTTT. V gene TRBV7-2 combines with J gene TRBJ1-1, with D possibly matching TRBD1 (6 bases). This CDR3 spans 15 amino acids. In germline, CDR1 is SGHTA, CDR2 FQGNSA. V was shortened by 5 bases and J by 0 bases, with 13 bases between the two germline ends.

This clone showed up just once. The rearrangement links TRBV19 to TRBJ1-2; D is perhaps TRBD1 (5 bases). V was cut by 4 bases and J by 7 bases, with 16 bases left in between. The CDR3 is 14 amino acids. CDR1 LNHDA and CDR2 SQIVND come from the germline V gene (reference sequence). The CDR3 DNA is TGTGCCAGTAGTAGAGACCCAGGGCTCGGTGGCTACACCTTC. As protein: CASSRDPGLGGYTF. Full variable domain (remainder filled in from reference TRBV19 and TRBJ1-2): DGGITQSPKYLFRKEGQNVTLSCEQNLNHDAMYWYRQDPGQGLRLIYYSQIVNDFQKGDIAEGYSVSREKKESFPLTVTSAQKNPTAFYLCASSRDPGLGGYTFGSGTRLTVV.

The chain combines TRBV18 with TRBJ2-5; TRBD2 agrees at 7 bases. The CDR3 consists of 15 residues. After removal of 0 bases from V and 2 bases from J, the junction contained 3 bases not matched to a gene. The V gene's germline CDR1 is KGHSH and CDR2 LQKENI. CDR3 in amino acids: CASSPPEGLQETQYF. CDR3 sequence (DNA): TGTGCCAGCTCACCACCGGAGGGACTACAAGAGACCCAGTACTTC.

The chain joins TRBV27 to TRBJ2-3; the D is unclear. Looked up from germline, CDR1 is MNHEY and CDR2 is SMNVEV (reference sequence). The CDR3 sequence is 17 residues long. V lost 2 bases and J 2 bases, leaving 17 bases between the germline ends. CDR3 sequence: CASSLVFPADTTDTQYF. The CDR3 nucleotides are TGTGCCAGCAGTTTAGTGTTTCCAGCTGACACCACAGATACGCAGTATTTT.

The rearrangement joins TRBV10-3 to TRBJ2-5; D remains unclear. The CDR3 is made up of 13 amino acids. Germline CDR1 and CDR2: ENHRY and SYGVKD. Trimming took 5 bases from V and 5 from J, leaving 12 bases between them. For the CDR3, the DNA is TGTGCCATCAGTCCTACAGAGGTGGAGACCCAGTACTTC. Protein: CAISPTEVETQYF.

The chain has TRBV6-4 and TRBJ1-6; 9 bases match TRBD1. Germline V gene sequence: CDR1 MRHNA, CDR2 SNTAGT. Trimming cost V 2 bases and J 9 bases; bases outside gene matches: 5. The CDR3 is made up of 15 amino acids. CDR3 nucleotide sequence: TGTGCCAGCAGTGACGACGGGACAGGGAGTTCACCCCTCCACTTT. This sequence encodes CASSDDGTGSSPLHF.

About this clone: Compared with germline, one end of the junction differs, possibly owing to a read error. The same CDR3 can be traced to other DNA sequences in this sample. This rearrangement joins TRBV27 to TRBJ2-3; TRBD2 aligns across 11 bases. Germline lookup yields CDR1 MNHEY and CDR2 SMNVEV (reference sequence). The CDR3 is 20 amino acids. CDR3 region: CASSLSPATSGATSTDTQYF. Here the CDR3 DNA reads TGTGCCAGCAGTTTATCCCCCGCGACTAGCGGGGCAACTAGCACGGATACGCAGTATTTT.

The chain links TRBV6-5 to TRBJ1-2; the D gene is possibly TRBD1 (5 bases). Trimming removed 3 bases from V and 4 bases from J, with 15 bases in between. Germline loops: CDR1 MNHEY, CDR2 SVGAGI. The CDR3 covers 15 residues. The CDR3 region is CASSYAGKDGYGYTF. CDR3 in DNA: TGTGCCAGCAGTTATGCAGGGAAGGATGGCTATGGCTACACCTTC.

V and J are TRBV6-1 and TRBJ1-1; D ambiguous. This CDR3 region has 13 residues. CDR1 is MNHNS, CDR2 SASEGT, per germline. With 8 bases removed from V and 4 bases from J, the gap between germline ends came to 14 bases. The DNA of the CDR3 is TGTGCCAGCGGGTCCTCCCCAGCCACTGAAGCTTTCTTT. Its translation is CASGSSPATEAFF.

The V and J genes are TRBV6-5 and TRBJ1-2, with TRBD1 identical over 7 bases. CDR3 length equals 14 residues. Unmatched junction bases numbered 12, after V lost 6 bases and J lost 8 bases. CDR1 is MNHEY and CDR2 is SVGAGI in the germline V gene. CDR3 residues: CASSRDRAPAGYTF. The CDR3 coding sequence is TGTGCCAGCAGCAGAGACAGGGCGCCCGCCGGCTACACCTTC.

V usage is TRBV2 and J usage is TRBJ2-7, with unresolved D. V gave up 6 bases and J gave up 0 bases, with 0 bases separating them. Germline CDR1 reads SNHLY; CDR2 reads FYNNEI. The length of the CDR3 is 10 residues. Written as DNA, the CDR3 is TGTGCCAGCAGCTCCTACGAGCAGTACTTC. It translates to CASSSYEQYF.

V gene TRBV7-8 combines with J gene TRBJ1-2; D uncertain. The V gene's germline CDR1 is SGHVS and CDR2 FQNEAQ. There are 14 residues in the CDR3. The germline V and J ends were trimmed by 5 bases and 0 bases, with 10 bases remaining between them. DNA of the CDR3: TGTGCCAGCAGCCCCGCGAGATCTAACTATGGCTACACCTTC. Protein sequence: CASSPARSNYGYTF.

Turning to this clone: Relative to the germline gene, one junction end is altered; a read error may explain this. The chain recombines TRBV4-1 with TRBJ1-5; D not certain. The length of the CDR3 is 15 residues. Looked up from germline, CDR1 is MGHRA and CDR2 is YSYEKL. CDR3 DNA: TGCGCCAGCAGCCTAAGCCAAGATAGCAATCAGCCCCGGCATTTT. It codes for CASSLSQDSNQPRHF.

The chain uses TRBV6-6 and TRBJ1-1; tentatively, D is TRBD1 (6 bases). This CDR3 is 14 amino acids long. Trimming pared 7 bases from V and 0 bases from J, leaving 12 bases between. From germline, CDR1 is MNHNY and CDR2 SVGAGI (reference sequence). CDR3 in DNA: TGTGCCAGCACCCGAGGGGGGGTGAACACTGAAGCTTTCTTT. Its protein is CASTRGGVNTEAFF.

This clone was seen only once. The same CDR3 can be traced to other DNA sequences in this sample. V and J are TRBV15 and TRBJ2-5, with 8 bases lining up with TRBD2. Looked up from germline, CDR1 is LNHNV and CDR2 is YYDKDF (reference sequence). This CDR3 is built from 16 residues. V was pared by 1 base and J by 7 bases, with 11 bases of the junction left unmatched. In nucleotides, the CDR3 is TGTGCCACCAGCAGAGGGACCGGGGGGGGAGGTGGGACCCAGTACTTC. This encodes CATSRGTGGGGGTQYF.

Comments on this clone: Other nucleotide sequences in the sample specify the same CDR3. The chain uses TRBV7-2 and TRBJ2-5, with a weak D call TRBD2 (6 bases). V dropped 2 bases and J dropped 5 bases, with 18 bases sitting between them. The CDR3 is 16 residues long. From germline, CDR1 is SGHTA and CDR2 FQGNSA. CDR3 sequence: CASSLSPGEFGETQYF. CDR3 in DNA: TGTGCCAGCAGCTTATCCCCGGGGGAGTTTGGGGAGACCCAGTACTTC.